Described below is a single T cell receptor beta chain sequence and its context. The antigen is unknown. This sample is part of a study of cytomegalovirus exposure and HLA in healthy donors. Study-wide findings and caveats: CMV antigen specificity of a few CMV-associated chains was confirmed in vitro. Earlier analysis found most TCR beta V segments productive about 87% or about 30% of the time. Per a later analysis, HLA-associated TCR beta chains showed more clonal expansion than other, equally common TCR beta chains. Trimming of TCR beta V- and J-genes showed a link, identified in a later analysis, to a missense DCLRE1C variant.

Trimming took 4 bases from V and 7 from J, leaving 18 bases between them. The CDR3 spans 14 residues. The germline V gene encodes CDR1 SGHRS and CDR2 YFSETQ. Researchers ran the PCR with 60 Vbeta and 13 Jbeta primers. The data were produced by immunoSEQ multiplex PCR, yet TCRdb's version contains in-frame clones alone and is incomplete. The top ten hold 1.3% of the sample, which has roughly 160,000 clones, approximately 80% seen once. This receptor was taken from a woman aged 45-65 years in good health and CMV-seronegative. The sequenced sample consisted of PBMCs. This chain links TRBV5-1 with TRBJ2-7; TRBD2 is a possible D gene (5 bases). CDR3 sequence reads: CASSPRWESGEQYF. Written as DNA, the CDR3 is TGCGCCAGCAGCCCTAGGTGGGAGTCAGGAGAGCAGTACTTC.